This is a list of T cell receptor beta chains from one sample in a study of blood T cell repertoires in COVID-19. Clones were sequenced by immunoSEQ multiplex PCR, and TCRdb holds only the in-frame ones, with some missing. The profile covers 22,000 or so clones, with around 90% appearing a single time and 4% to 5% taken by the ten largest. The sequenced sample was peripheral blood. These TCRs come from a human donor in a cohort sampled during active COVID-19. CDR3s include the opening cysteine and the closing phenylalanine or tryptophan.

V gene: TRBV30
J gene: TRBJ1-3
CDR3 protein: CAEKSNGNTIYF

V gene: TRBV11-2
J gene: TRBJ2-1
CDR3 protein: CASSLLLAGVEQFF

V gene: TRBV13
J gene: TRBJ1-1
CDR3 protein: CASSFRGRSNTEAFF

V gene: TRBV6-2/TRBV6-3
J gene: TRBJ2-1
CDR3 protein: CASSPLLRGSSYNEQFF

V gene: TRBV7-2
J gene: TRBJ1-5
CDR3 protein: CASSFGVSNQPQHF

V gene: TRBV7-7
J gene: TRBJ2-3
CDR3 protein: CASSLRRWTALPFTDTQYF

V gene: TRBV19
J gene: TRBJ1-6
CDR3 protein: CASSETTGASNSPLHF

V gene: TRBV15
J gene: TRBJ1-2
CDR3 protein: CATSTRQGIEGGYTF

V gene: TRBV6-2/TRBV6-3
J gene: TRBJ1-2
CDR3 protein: CASSAQAPEGYGYTF

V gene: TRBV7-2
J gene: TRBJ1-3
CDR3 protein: CASSPRTGNTIYF

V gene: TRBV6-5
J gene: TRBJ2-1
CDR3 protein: CASSYSGGGTGDEQFF

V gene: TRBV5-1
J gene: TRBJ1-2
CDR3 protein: CASSLRVQGAGYGYTF

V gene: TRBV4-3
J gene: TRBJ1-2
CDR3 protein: CASSQERGYGYTF

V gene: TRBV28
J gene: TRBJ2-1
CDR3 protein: CASRSGTVSYNEQFF

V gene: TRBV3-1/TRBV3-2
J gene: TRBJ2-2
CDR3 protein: CASRRTSGGSGELFF

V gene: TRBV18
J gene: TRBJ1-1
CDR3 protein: CASSLKQGWDTEAFF

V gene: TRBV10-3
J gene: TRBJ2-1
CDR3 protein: CAISDDRGLFYNEQFF

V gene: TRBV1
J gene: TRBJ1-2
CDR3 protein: CTSSPGGTASGYGYTF

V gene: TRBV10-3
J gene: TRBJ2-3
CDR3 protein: CAISFSTGTSGKWYF

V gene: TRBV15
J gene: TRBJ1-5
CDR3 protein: CATSRESNRLTVGNQPQHF

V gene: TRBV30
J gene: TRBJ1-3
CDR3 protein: CAWTNRQRSGNTIYF

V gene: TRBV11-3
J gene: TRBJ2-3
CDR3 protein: CASSPGLARRASTDTQYF

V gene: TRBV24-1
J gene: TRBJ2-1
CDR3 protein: CATSDLKTGPYNEQFF

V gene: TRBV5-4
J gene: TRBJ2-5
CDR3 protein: CASSLAMGAQETQYF

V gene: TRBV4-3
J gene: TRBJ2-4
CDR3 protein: CASSQAGTVNPKNIQYF

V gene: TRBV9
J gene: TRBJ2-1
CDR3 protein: CASSLITSGTSSYNEQFF

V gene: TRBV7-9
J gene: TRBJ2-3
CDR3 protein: CASSASGADTQYF

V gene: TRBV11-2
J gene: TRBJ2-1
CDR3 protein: CASSLFGGPNEQFF

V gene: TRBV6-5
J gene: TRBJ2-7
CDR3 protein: CASSYLQGAYEQYF

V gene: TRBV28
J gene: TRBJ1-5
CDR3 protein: CASSSDRRNQPQHF

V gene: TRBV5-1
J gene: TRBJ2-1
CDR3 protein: CASSPGGDLNEQFF

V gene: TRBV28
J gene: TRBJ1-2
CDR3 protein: CASTPQSAGELSSGYTF

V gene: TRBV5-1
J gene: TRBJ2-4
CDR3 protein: CASSQGWGLNIQYF

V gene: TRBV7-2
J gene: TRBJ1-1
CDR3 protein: CASRTGIQNTEAFF

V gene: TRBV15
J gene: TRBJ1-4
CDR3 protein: CATSRAGTPYNEKLFF

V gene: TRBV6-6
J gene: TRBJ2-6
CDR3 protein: CASTPTGTGANVLTF

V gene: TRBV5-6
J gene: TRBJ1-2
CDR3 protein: CASGARGHNGYTF

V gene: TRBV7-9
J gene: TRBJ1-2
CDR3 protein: CASSLGTVNYGYTF

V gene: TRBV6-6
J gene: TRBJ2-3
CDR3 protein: CASRDGTSGTDTQYF

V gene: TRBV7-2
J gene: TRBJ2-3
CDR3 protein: CASSSRADSTDTQYF

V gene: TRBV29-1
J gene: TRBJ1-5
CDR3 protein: CSVATGVNQPQHF

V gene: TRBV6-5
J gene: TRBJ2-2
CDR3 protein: CASRKGEVTGELFF

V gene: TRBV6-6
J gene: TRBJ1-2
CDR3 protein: CASSYGANYGYTF

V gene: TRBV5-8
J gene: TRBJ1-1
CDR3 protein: CASSLVGREDTEAFF

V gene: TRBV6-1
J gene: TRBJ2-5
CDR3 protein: CASSEARGLQPQYF

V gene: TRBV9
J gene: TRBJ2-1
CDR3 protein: CASNEGLAGPYNEQFF

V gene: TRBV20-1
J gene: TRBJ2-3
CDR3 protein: CSASGSGGYTDTQYF

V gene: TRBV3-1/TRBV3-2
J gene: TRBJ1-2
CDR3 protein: CASSQGTGSGYTF

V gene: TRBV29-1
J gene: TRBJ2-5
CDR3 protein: CSGGAVGETQYF

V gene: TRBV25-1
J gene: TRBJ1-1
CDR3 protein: CASSGVGGFTEAFF

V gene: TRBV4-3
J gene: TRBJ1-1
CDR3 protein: CASSQDIAGTEAFF

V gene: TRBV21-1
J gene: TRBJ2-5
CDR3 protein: CASTTSFPRGIETQYF

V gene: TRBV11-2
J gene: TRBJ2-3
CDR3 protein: CASSPGVGADTQYF